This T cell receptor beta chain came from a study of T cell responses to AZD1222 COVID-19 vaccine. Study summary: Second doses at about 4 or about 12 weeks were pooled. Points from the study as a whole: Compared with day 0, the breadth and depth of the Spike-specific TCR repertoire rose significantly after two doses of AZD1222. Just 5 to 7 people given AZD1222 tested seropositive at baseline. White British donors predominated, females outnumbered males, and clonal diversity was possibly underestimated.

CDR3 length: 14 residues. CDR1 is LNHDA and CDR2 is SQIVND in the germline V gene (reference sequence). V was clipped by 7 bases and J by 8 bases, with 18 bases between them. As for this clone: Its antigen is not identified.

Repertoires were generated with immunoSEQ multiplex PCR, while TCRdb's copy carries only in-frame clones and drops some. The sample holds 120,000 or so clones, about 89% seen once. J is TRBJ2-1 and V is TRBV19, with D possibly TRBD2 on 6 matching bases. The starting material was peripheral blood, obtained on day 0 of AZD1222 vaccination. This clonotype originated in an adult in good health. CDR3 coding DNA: TGTGCCAGTAACGGGGGAAAGGCTAGCTATGAGCAGTTCTTC. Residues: CASNGGKASYEQFF.